These 10 T cell receptor beta chains share one sample of origin, sequenced in a study of cytomegalovirus exposure and HLA in healthy donors (dated by TCRdb to the late 2010s). The method was the immunoSEQ multiplex PCR assay. TCRdb took this table from immuneACCESS and kept in-frame rearrangements with V and J called. Such tables lack part of the clones; where checked against another copy, unresolved V genes explain under half of the gap, and the rest is unexplained. The table for this sample lists about 56,000 clones; roughly 93% of them were counted only once. Together, the top ten hold roughly 1.8% of the sample. Sequenced: PBMCs. These receptors originate from a woman between 18 and 29 years old in good health and CMV-seropositive.

The rearrangement links TRBV27 to TRBJ1-5; 10 bases align to TRBD1. This CDR3 spans 15 amino acids. V lost 6 bases to trimming and J lost 11 bases; unmatched junction nucleotides: 13. CDR1 is MNHEY and CDR2 is SMNVEV in the germline V gene (reference sequence). CDR3 nucleotides: TGTGCCAGCAGCCTAACGGGGACAGGGGCTCCAGCCCAGCATTTT. It translates to CASSLTGTGAPAQHF.

This chain joins TRBV19 and TRBJ1-5; D remains unclear. The CDR3 spans 15 residues. Trimming left V 3 bases short and J 6 bases short, with 15 bases between. Germline loops: CDR1 LNHDA, CDR2 SQIVND (reference sequence). CDR3 loop: CASSISSQVGQPQHF. CDR3 coding DNA: TGTGCCAGTAGTATTTCGTCGCAGGTGGGTCAGCCCCAGCATTTT.

The chain has TRBV9 and TRBJ2-5, with unresolved D. This CDR3 has 14 residues. With 4 bases removed from V and 6 bases from J, the gap between germline ends came to 16 bases. The V gene's germline CDR1 is SGDLS and CDR2 YYNGEE. The chain's CDR3 is CASSPGLGQKTQYF. DNA of the CDR3: TGTGCCAGCAGCCCAGGATTAGGCCAGAAGACCCAGTACTTC.

The V gene is TRBV19, the J gene TRBJ2-3; 11 bases are a match to TRBD2. This CDR3 is built from 15 residues. CDR1 is LNHDA and CDR2 is SQIVND in the germline V gene (reference sequence). Germline trimming cut 6 bases from V and 0 bases from J; bases unmatched to any gene: 2. The CDR3: CASRTSGGSTDTQYF. The CDR3 DNA is TGTGCCAGTAGAACTAGCGGGGGAAGCACAGATACGCAGTATTTT.

The chain employs TRBV15 and TRBJ2-5, with 7 bases identical to TRBD2. With V trimmed by 0 bases and J by 5 bases, 9 bases remained unmatched. The germline gives CDR1 LNHNV, CDR2 YYDKDF (reference sequence). The CDR3 totals 16 residues. For the CDR3, the DNA is TGTGCCACCAGCAGAGATGGTTCAGGACTAGACGAGACCCAGTACTTC. It is translated as CATSRDGSGLDETQYF.

The genes are TRBV6-5 and TRBJ2-1, with 10 bases fitting TRBD1. In germline, CDR1 is MNHEY, CDR2 SVGAGI. This CDR3 is 15 amino acids long. With V trimmed by 5 bases and J by 7 bases, 8 bases remained unmatched. CDR3 loop: CASSTGTGVSNEQFF. CDR3 sequence (DNA): TGTGCCAGCAGTACCGGGACAGGGGTTTCTAATGAGCAGTTCTTC.

The chain combines TRBV6-1 with TRBJ1-1; 9 positions match TRBD1. This CDR3 has 13 residues. J gave up 11 bases and V 1 base, and 5 bases lay outside the gene matches. From germline, CDR1 is MNHNS and CDR2 SASEGT. The CDR3 sequence: CASSEGTGVGAFF. In DNA form, the CDR3 reads TGTGCCAGCAGTGAAGGGACAGGGGTTGGCGCTTTCTTT.

The rearrangement joins TRBV19 to TRBJ2-2, with 7 bases aligning to TRBD1. The CDR3 is 13 residues long. Germline values: CDR1 LNHDA, CDR2 SQIVND (reference sequence). Trimming at V came to 7 bases and at J to 7 bases, leaving 6 bases not matched to a gene. In nucleotides, the CDR3 is TGTGCCAGTAACAGGGGCGACATCGGGGAGCTGTTTTTT. Residues: CASNRGDIGELFF.

This clone was counted between two and nine times. This sequence joins TRBV6-1 and TRBJ2-1, with 7 positions matching TRBD1. The J segment lost 4 bases and the V segment lost 3 bases, leaving 6 bases of the junction unmatched. The CDR3 runs to 15 residues. In germline, CDR1 is MNHNS, CDR2 SASEGT. The CDR3 sequence is CASSDGTEIYNEQFF. CDR3 sequence (DNA): TGTGCCAGCAGTGACGGGACAGAGATTTACAATGAGCAGTTCTTC.

The chain has TRBV6-5 and TRBJ1-2; 7 nucleotides line up with TRBD1. J gave up 4 bases and V 2 bases, and 10 bases lay outside the gene matches. Looked up from germline, CDR1 is MNHEY and CDR2 is SVGAGI. This CDR3 is built from 16 residues. Here the CDR3 reads CASSYGTAPILYGYTF. In DNA form, the CDR3 reads TGTGCCAGCAGTTACGGGACAGCACCCATACTCTATGGCTACACCTTC.